What follows describes a single T cell receptor beta chain. The target of this receptor is not known. No base quality information exists; no much larger clone differs at one position. V is cut by 1 base and J by 6 bases, and the space between the germline ends is 12 bases. The germline V gene encodes CDR1 SGHTA and CDR2 FQGTGA. Its CDR3 holds 14 amino acids, cysteine through phenylalanine. The kept DNA is CDR3 alone, 42 bases in frame from the first base. The receptor library was made with the immunoSEQ multiplex PCR assay. What TCRdb holds here is the immuneACCESS table cut down to in-frame rearrangements. Part of the clones is not present; checked against another copy, under half of the missing clones reflect an unresolved V gene, and the others are unexplained. The sample table lists approximately 110,000 clones, 75% to 90% of them with a count of one. Jointly, the top ten make up roughly a sixth of the sample.

The data are from a study of control samples from healthy donors and cancer patients (dated by TCRdb to 2018 to 2021). The V and J segments used are TRBV7-3 and TRBJ1-1; a weak D assignment points to TRBD1 (5 bases agree). This receptor was taken from a woman in her forties or fifties in good health. Sequencing input: blood. This receptor carries the CDR3 CASSLIGTSSEAFF. In nucleotides, the sequence is TGTGCCAGCAGCTTAATCGGGACGTCGTCTGAAGCTTTCTTT. Beyond the CDR3, the reference TRBV7-3 and TRBJ1-1 genes provide the residues; the full variable domain reads: GAGVSQTPSNKVTEKGKYVELRCDPISGHTALYWYRQSLGQGPEFLIYFQGTGAADDSGLPNDRFFAVRPEGSVSTLKIQRTERGDSAVYLCASSLIGTSSEAFFGQGTRLTVV.